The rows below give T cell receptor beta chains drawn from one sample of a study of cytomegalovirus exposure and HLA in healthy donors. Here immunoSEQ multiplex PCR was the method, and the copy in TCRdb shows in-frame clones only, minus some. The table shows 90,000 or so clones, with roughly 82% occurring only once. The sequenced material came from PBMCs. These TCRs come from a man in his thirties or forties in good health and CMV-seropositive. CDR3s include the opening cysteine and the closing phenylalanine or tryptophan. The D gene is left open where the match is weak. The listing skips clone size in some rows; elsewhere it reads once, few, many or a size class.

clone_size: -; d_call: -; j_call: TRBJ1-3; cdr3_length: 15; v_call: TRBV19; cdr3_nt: TGTGCCAGTAGTATCCGACAGAGCTCTGGAAACACCATATATTTT; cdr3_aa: CASSIRQSSGNTIYF
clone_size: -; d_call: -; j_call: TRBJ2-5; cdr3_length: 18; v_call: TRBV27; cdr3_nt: TGTGCCAGCAGTTTCCTCCTTCCGGGACTCAATACGGGGGAGACCCAGTACTTC; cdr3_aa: CASSFLLPGLNTGETQYF
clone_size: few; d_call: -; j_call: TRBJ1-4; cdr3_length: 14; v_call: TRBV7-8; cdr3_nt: TGTGCCAGCAGCTTAGCTCTTGGGGGAGGGAAACTGTTTTTT; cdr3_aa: CASSLALGGGKLFF
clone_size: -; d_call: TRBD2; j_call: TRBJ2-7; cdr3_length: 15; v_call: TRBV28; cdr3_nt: TGTGCCAGCAGCTTGGCCGGGGGGACCGACCGCGAGCAGTACTTC; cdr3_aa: CASSLAGGTDREQYF
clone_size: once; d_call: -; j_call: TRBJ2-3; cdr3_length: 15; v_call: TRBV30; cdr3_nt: TGCGCCTGGAGCGCCCGCGGGTTTGTCGCAGATACGCAGTATTTT; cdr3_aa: CAWSARGFVADTQYF
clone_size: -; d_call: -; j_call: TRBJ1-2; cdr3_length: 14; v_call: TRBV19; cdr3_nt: TGTGCCACCATCACAGCAGACCCTAACTATGGCTACACCTTC; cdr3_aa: CATITADPNYGYTF
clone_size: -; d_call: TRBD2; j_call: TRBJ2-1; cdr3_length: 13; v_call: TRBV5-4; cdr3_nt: TGTGCCAGCAGCGTGACTAGCGTCAATGAGCAGTTCTTC; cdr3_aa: CASSVTSVNEQFF
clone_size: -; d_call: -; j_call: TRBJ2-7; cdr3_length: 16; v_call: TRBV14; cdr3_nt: TGTGCCAGCAGCCAAGTCTGGGGGCCTTCTGCCTACGAGCAGTACTTC; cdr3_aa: CASSQVWGPSAYEQYF
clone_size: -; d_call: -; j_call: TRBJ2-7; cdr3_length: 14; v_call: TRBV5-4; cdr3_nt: TGTGCCAGCAGCGTGTCTGGGCTGGGTCTCGAGCAGTACTTC; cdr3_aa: CASSVSGLGLEQYF
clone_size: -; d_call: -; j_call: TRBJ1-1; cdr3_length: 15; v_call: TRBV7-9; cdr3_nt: TGTGCCAGCAGCTTGGCGGATAGACCGAACACTGAAGCTTTCTTT; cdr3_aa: CASSLADRPNTEAFF
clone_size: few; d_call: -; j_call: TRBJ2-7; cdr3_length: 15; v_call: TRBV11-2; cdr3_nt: TGTGCCAGCAGCTTAAATGGACAGATGTCCTACGAGCAGTACTTC; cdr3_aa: CASSLNGQMSYEQYF
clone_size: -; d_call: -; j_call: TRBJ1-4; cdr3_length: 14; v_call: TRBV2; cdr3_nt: TGTGCCAGCAGTGAGGGTGGACTTAATGAAAAACTGTTTTTT; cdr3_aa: CASSEGGLNEKLFF
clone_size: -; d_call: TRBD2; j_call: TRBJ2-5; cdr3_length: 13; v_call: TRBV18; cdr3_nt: TGTGCCAGCTCTCCGGGGGGGCGAGAGACCCAGTACTTC; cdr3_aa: CASSPGGRETQYF